This T cell receptor beta chain was observed in a study of Graves' ophthalmopathy and Graves' hyperthyroidism. The study recruited hyperthyroidism patients aged 18 to 65 who were newly diagnosed, under 2 months' duration. Germline CDR1 MNHEY, CDR2 SMNVEV (reference sequence). V shed 3 bases and J 3 bases; nucleotides not matched to a gene: 7. CDR3 length: 16 residues. Amplified material comprised TCR beta CDR3 regions derived from RNA transcripts. Scientists carried out first-round RT-PCR using HTBI primers and then a second-round multiplex PCR. Via MiXCR, TCRdb re-called the multiplex PCR reads, giving one row per CDR3 protein. In the table there are a few hundred thousand distinct CDR3 sequences, about 18% of which are singletons. This clonotype was detected ten times or more.

This TCR derives from an adult woman with stable Graves' hyperthyroidism. The sample consisted of peripheral blood. This sequence joins TRBV27 and TRBJ2-7, with TRBD2 matching over 11 bases. The CDR3 loop is CASSLYIGLAGYEQYF. Here the CDR3 DNA reads TGTGCCAGCAGTTTGTATATAGGACTAGCGGGCTACGAGCAGTACTTC.